Sequencing of this T cell receptor (beta chain) was carried out in a study of cytomegalovirus exposure and HLA in healthy donors (dated by TCRdb to about 2017). About the full investigation: In an earlier analysis of roughly 590 of the donors, 276 Gb of sequence data and 90 million to 120 million unique TCR beta sequences from about 190 million T cells were reported. An early release that covered roughly 600 HLA-typed donors contained about 300 gigabases of sequencing data and about 84 million unique TCR sequences. Of the roughly 390 genotyped donors, 65% to 90% fell in the genetic ancestry cluster associated with self-reported Caucasian donors. The aim of the study was to test whether cataloging public T cell receptors could identify signatures of past pathogen exposure. The study profiled the T cell repertoires of under 700 subjects by immunosequencing and related them to cytomegalovirus serostatus. Along with the approximately 650-subject first cohort, a separate validation cohort of some 130 different subjects was used. High-throughput TCR immunosequencing, statistical association of individual TCRs with disease status, and machine learning were combined to predict cytomegalovirus infection status. A later analysis re-examined previously published TCR beta repertoires from roughly 720 donors and added high-resolution HLA genotyping to investigate patterns of TCR occurrence. Rather than using new phenotypic data, the later analysis identified candidate immune exposures from TCR beta sequences and from how often those sequences occurred across donors. To decide whether each TCR beta V gene segment behaved as functional or pseudogenic, an earlier analysis of approximately 600 of the donors relied on high-throughput TCR beta sequencing. Donor age, sex, ethnicity and CMV serostatus were compiled together with the repertoire data. A later genetic analysis took genome-wide SNP genotypes for about 60% of the roughly 670 donors and used that subset as a discovery cohort. Every discovery cohort repertoire had been produced on one sequencing platform. HLA typing included class I and class II loci at four-digit resolution. The number of typed donors differed by locus: roughly 620-640 for A, B, C, DRB1 and DQB1; approximately 530 for DQA1; 606 for DPA1; and some 470 for DPB1. Because of strong linkage in the cohort, four to six DR-DQ haplotypes were treated as single units for association and clustering. On average, around 200,000 unique TCR beta nucleotide sequences were sequenced per donor among some 430 genotyped donors of the cohort, with 15% to 20% of those sequences being non-productive. What the work shows at the level of the full study, not this receptor alone: It was suggested by the authors that the approach could potentially be generalized to other disease states and immunological phenotypes. Some IMGT-functional V segments, including TRBV6-2 and TRBV6-3, could not be told apart with the 87-base-pair reads, so those segments were excluded. In a later analysis, HLA-associated TCR beta chains showed more clonal expansion and lower generation probabilities than non-associated chains that were equally common. Assigning TCR associations to individual alleles was difficult when HLA alleles, especially DR and DQ, strongly co-occurred. Over 15 rarely observed V segments, including chromosome 9 orphons, were excluded from the earlier analysis of several hundred of the donors because counts were too low. A few of the identified cytomegalovirus-associated TCR beta chains were confirmed in vitro to be specific for cytomegalovirus antigens. HLA typing was unavailable for some donors at each locus, so association tests used only the typed subset. Across donors, most TCR sequences were observed very rarely, whereas some public TCRs were present in many individuals. In both the original and validation cohorts, the classifier was reported to diagnose cytomegalovirus status with high specificity and sensitivity. A further reported finding was that TCR beta sequences accurately predicted the HLA-A and HLA-B alleles for most subjects in the first cohort. A cluster of highly shared sequence variants was judged likely to represent a technical artifact of the sequencing pipeline. A later genetic analysis associated a missense DCLRE1C variant with V-gene and J-gene trimming of TCR beta chains, and an independent cohort replicated the association. Presence/absence analyses assumed roughly uniform sequencing depth across donors, an assumption that may not hold. This cohort had only TCR beta chains sequenced, and the lack of alpha or paired-chain data limited which features could be detected. According to a later analysis, parvovirus B19, influenza, CMV and Epstein-Barr virus appeared linked to several top co-occurrence clusters. Immune exposure information for the cohort was limited to CMV serostatus. Most CMV-associated TCR beta chains appeared to be HLA-restricted in a later analysis, and the HLA associations seemed to be driven largely by CMV exposure. A later analysis found that TCR association rates varied across HLA loci, with DRB1 alleles showing the most associated TCRs and HLA-C alleles the fewest. Correlated functional status among segregating V segments might be attributable to linkage disequilibrium, but an unknown experimental factor could not be ruled out. In an earlier analysis of some 550 of the donors, most TCR beta V segments were observed in productive rearrangements about 90% or about 30% of the time, broadly matching IMGT annotations. In a later genetic analysis, fewer N-insertions in productive TCRs were reported among donors in an Asian-associated ancestry cluster than the approximately 670-donor mean. A total of roughly 160 TCR beta chains were listed by the study as associated with cytomegalovirus. Specific HLA alleles were associated with 15,000 to 20,000 TCR beta sequences at a false discovery rate of 0.05 in a later analysis.

The cohort consisted of 600 to 700 healthy bone marrow donors. All cohort members were sampled while nominally healthy, although unrecorded immune exposures were likely present. The donor tested CMV seronegative, placing the donor among the roughly 400 seronegative members of the cohort. A peripheral blood sample was collected from each donor, and TCR beta sequencing was performed on peripheral blood mononuclear cells. Genomic DNA extraction from the blood cell samples was performed with the Qiagen DNeasy Blood Extraction Kit. CDR1 SGDLS and CDR2 YYNGEE were looked up in the germline V gene. From V the trimming removes 3 bases and from J it removes 7 bases, while the gene matches leave 2 bases of the junction unaccounted for. From cysteine to phenylalanine, the CDR3 is 12 amino acids long. Just CDR3 DNA is preserved here, 36 bases in frame from base 1. Of note for this clone: It has no known antigen specificity. No quality values exist for individual bases; no much larger clone is one base distant.

The library was generated by the immunoSEQ multiplex PCR assay. A mixture of 60 forward primers for TCR Vbeta segments and 13 reverse primers for TCR Jbeta segments was used in the multiplex PCR. Amplification of the CDR3 region of rearranged TCR beta genes was performed with a multiplex PCR assay on genomic DNA. The Illumina HiSeq System was used to sequence the amplified TCR beta libraries as 87-base-pair reads. The study's processing was this. Across the 700 or so repertoires, a later analysis counted tens of millions of unique TCR beta chains, around 11 million of which were shared by at least two donors. Raw reads were error-corrected and collapsed into unique sequences with a nearest-neighbor algorithm that merged closely related sequences to remove PCR and sequencing errors. Alignment of CDR3 sequences to IMGT reference sequences was used to assign V, D and J gene segments. For a sequence to be retained, a match of at least six nucleotides to both a V gene segment and a J gene segment was required. A rearrangement counted as productive if the CDR3 had no stop codons and remained in frame with V and J, and every other rearrangement counted as non-productive. Following IMGT convention, CDR3 was defined as the stretch from the second conserved V-encoded cysteine up to the conserved J-encoded phenylalanine. The earlier analysis of about 590 of the donors excluded sequences that lacked an unambiguous match to a single V gene segment. In an earlier analysis of 587 of the donors, V segments were called functional above 56.7% productive rearrangements and were called segregating when the between-donor standard deviation exceeded 5%. A statistical classification framework was built to diagnose cytomegalovirus status from the catalog of TCR beta chain sequences. V and J gene assignment, in a later analysis, came from comparing TCR nucleotide sequences with IMGT/GENE-DB human TR gene sequences. Using the TCRdist pipeline, a later analysis assigned CDR3 sequences along with most-parsimonious VDJ recombination scenarios. A later analysis defined each TCR beta chain by its CDR3 amino acid sequence plus V-gene family, and excluded reads lacking a unique V-gene family. In a later analysis, 450 to 600 highly shared, low-generation-probability nucleotide sequences were removed to address suspected cross-contamination and a sequencing artifact. In a later analysis, a clonal expansion index for each public chain was calculated from normalized within-repertoire ranks of inferred template counts. Generation probabilities in a later analysis came from a VDJ recombination model fitted to out-of-frame rearrangements, and those results were checked against IGoR. A later analysis scored TCR-TCR, TCR-HLA and TCR-CMV co-occurrence with hypergeometric tests, applying a repertoire-size bias correction to TCR pairs. A later analysis estimated false discovery rates by permuting HLA or CMV assignments 20 times. In a later analysis, co-occurring TCRs were grouped with DBSCAN, and TCRdist sequence similarity was added when clustering was performed within HLA-allele-positive subsets. Repertoires with fewer than 30,000 or more than 120,000 public chains, plus five repertoires with anomalous nucleotide sharing, were excluded from co-occurrence clustering. TCRdb limited this immuneACCESS table to in-frame rearrangements with V and J called. A share of clones is missing; checked studies link under half to unresolved V genes, and the rest is unexplained. V and J calls and clone size are given by that table; D and trimming were obtained from the DNA. Here the sample has about 160,000 clones; about 75% occur a single time. The ten biggest clones cover around 2% of the sample.

The receptor chain draws on TRBV9 and TRBJ1-1; 8 central bases correspond to TRBD1. The source is a female donor in good health and CMV-seronegative. The specimen was PBMCs. The DNA sequence is as follows: TGTGCCAGCAGCGGCGACAGGGGTGAAGCTTTCTTT. Its protein product is CASSGDRGEAFF.